These 24 T cell receptor beta chains share one sample of origin, sequenced in a study of blood T cell repertoires in COVID-19. Method: immunoSEQ multiplex PCR; TCRdb's copy keeps in-frame clones and lacks some. The table lists some 50,000 clones, approximately 90% of them singletons, with around 4.6% in the top ten. The sample taken for sequencing was peripheral blood. Receptor source: a man in his forties with active COVID-19.

In nucleotides, the CDR3 is TGTGCCAGCAGCTTGGGCGGGAATCAGTACTTC. The encoded protein is CASSLGGNQYF. This chain joins TRBV7-9 and TRBJ2-4; weak D call: TRBD2 (6 bases). Germline V CDR1 and CDR2: SEHNR, FQNEAQ (reference sequence). V shed 3 bases and J shed 12 bases, with 9 bases lying between them. This CDR3 is built from 11 residues.

This clone was counted between two and nine times. The chain employs TRBV6-1 and TRBJ1-6, with a weak D call TRBD1 (6 bases). There are 17 residues in the CDR3. The V and J ends lost 0 bases and 9 bases respectively, with 18 bases between them. Germline loops: CDR1 MNHNS, CDR2 SASEGT. The CDR3 protein is CASSEAGSLTGSSPLHF. The CDR3 DNA reads TGTGCCAGCAGTGAAGCCGGTAGTTTAACAGGGAGTTCACCCCTCCACTTT.

The chain is built from TRBV6-5 and TRBJ1-2; 8 bases are shared with TRBD1. With 5 bases clipped from V and 8 bases from J, the junction kept 7 bases outside the gene matches. The CDR3 is 13 residues long. In germline, CDR1 is MNHEY, CDR2 SVGAGI. The chain's CDR3 is CASSLTGGKGYTF. CDR3 DNA: TGTGCCAGCAGTCTCACAGGGGGGAAAGGCTACACCTTC.

The V call is TRBV30, the J call TRBJ2-3; 10 nucleotides agree with TRBD2. Germline CDR1 and CDR2: GTSNPN and SVGIG (reference sequence). With V trimmed by 1 base and J by 0 bases, 13 bases remained unmatched. CDR3 length equals 19 residues. CDR3 coding DNA: TGTGCCTGGAGTGGAAGGCTAGCGGGAGCATTCACTAGCACAGATACGCAGTATTTT. Its translation is CAWSGRLAGAFTSTDTQYF.

This clone was seen a handful of times. The chain uses TRBV28 and TRBJ1-5, with 9 nucleotides matching TRBD1. The CDR3 consists of 18 residues. J was trimmed by 3 bases and V by 7 bases; bases with no gene match: 16. The germline CDR1 and CDR2 sequences are MDHEN and SYDVKM. The CDR3 sequence: CASMIGTGRKGYNQPQHF. As DNA, the CDR3 is TGTGCCAGCATGATCGGGACAGGGAGGAAGGGATACAATCAGCCCCAGCATTTT. Variable domain in full (rest from reference TRBV28 and TRBJ1-5): DVKVTQSSRYLVKRTGEKVFLECVQDMDHENMFWYRQDPGLGLRLIYFSYDVKMKEKGDIPEGYSVSREKKERFSLILESASTNQTSMYLCASMIGTGRKGYNQPQHFGDGTRLSIL.

This chain uses TRBV21-1 with TRBJ1-1. TRBV21-1 is a listed pseudogene. This CDR3 is 15 amino acids long. The CDR3, as DNA: TGTGCCAGCAGCAAAGCGCTCATGGAGGGCCTAAAAGCTTTCTTT. As protein: CASSKALMEGLKAFF.

The table lists this clone with a count of one. The chain carries TRBV19 and TRBJ2-1, with 9 nucleotides matching TRBD1. The CDR3 covers 14 residues. In germline, CDR1 is LNHDA, CDR2 SQIVND (reference sequence). V dropped 7 bases and J dropped 8; count of bases not matched to a gene: 9. The CDR3 DNA follows: TGTGCCAGTAATAGACAGGGGGGAATAGATGAGCAGTTCTTC. It translates to CASNRQGGIDEQFF.

V and J are TRBV5-5 and TRBJ1-2; D may be TRBD1 (6 bases). The germline V gene encodes CDR1 SGHKS and CDR2 YYEKEE (reference sequence). This CDR3 is 13 amino acids long. Trimming removed 4 bases from V and 6 bases from J, with 13 bases in between. The CDR3 spells CASSVLQGDGYTF. The CDR3 DNA reads as TGTGCCAGCAGCGTGTTACAGGGTGATGGCTACACCTTC.

The chain joins TRBV7-9 to TRBJ1-2, with a weak D call TRBD1 (6 bases). Germline-derived CDR1 and CDR2 are SEHNR and FQNEAQ (reference sequence). V lost 0 bases, J lost 5 bases, and 13 bases lay in between. This CDR3 region has 15 residues. CDR3 loop: CASSLAQDRGYGYTF. CDR3 in DNA: TGTGCCAGCAGCTTAGCGCAGGACAGAGGATATGGCTACACCTTC.

The V and J genes are TRBV10-2 and TRBJ2-1; 10 bases align to TRBD1. This CDR3 region has 18 residues. Germline loops: CDR1 WSHSY, CDR2 SAAADI. Trimming at V came to 7 bases and at J to 4 bases, leaving 16 bases not matched to a gene. The CDR3 region is CASKAGTGVPTIYNEQFF. The CDR3 bases are TGCGCCAGCAAGGCGGGGACAGGGGTCCCAACGATTTACAATGAGCAGTTCTTC.

This clone occurred once. This chain joins TRBV9 and TRBJ1-6; D remains unclear. The V and J ends lost 0 bases and 0 bases respectively, with 10 bases between them. CDR1 SGDLS and CDR2 YYNGEE come from the germline V gene. The CDR3 loop spans 17 amino acids. CDR3 sequence: CASSVVPSISYNSPLHF. The CDR3, as DNA: TGTGCCAGCAGCGTAGTTCCCAGTATCTCCTATAATTCACCCCTCCACTTT.

The chain couples TRBV12-5 to TRBJ2-1; TRBD2 matches 9 bases. After removal of 6 bases from V and 10 bases from J, the junction contained 10 bases not matched to a gene. This CDR3 spans 14 amino acids. CDR1 is LGHNT and CDR2 is FRNRAP in the germline V gene. The CDR3 is CASGNSGRGGEQFF. In nucleotides, the CDR3 is TGTGCTAGTGGAAATAGCGGGAGAGGTGGGGAGCAGTTCTTC.

The chain has TRBV14 and TRBJ2-3; 10 positions match TRBD2. The junction had 5 bases not matched to a gene; V was cut back by 3 bases and J by 5 bases. The CDR3 totals 15 residues. Germline-derived CDR1 and CDR2 are SGHDN and FVKESK. Written as DNA, the CDR3 is TGTGCCAGCAGCCACACTAGCGGGAAGGGAGATACGCAGTATTTT. Its translation is CASSHTSGKGDTQYF.

About this clone: The same CDR3 is also encoded by other DNA sequences in this sample. The rearrangement links TRBV28 to TRBJ2-7; D is perhaps TRBD2 (7 bases). The germline V gene has CDR1 MDHEN and CDR2 SYDVKM. V lost 3 bases and J 2 bases, leaving 11 bases between the germline ends. The CDR3 is 14 amino acids. The CDR3: CASSLGGRPYEQYF. The CDR3 region has the DNA TGTGCCAGCAGTTTGGGGGGGCGTCCCTACGAGCAGTACTTC.

This chain links TRBV6-5 with TRBJ1-2; 9 nucleotides line up with TRBD1. The germline V gene encodes CDR1 MNHEY and CDR2 SVGAGI. The CDR3 length is 13 residues. The J segment lost 8 bases and the V segment lost 6 bases, leaving 7 bases of the junction unmatched. The CDR3 here is CASRIRTGEGYTF. CDR3 bases: TGTGCCAGCAGGATAAGGACAGGGGAAGGCTACACCTTC.

V and J are TRBV27 and TRBJ2-2, with 9 bases lining up with TRBD1. Germline-derived CDR1 and CDR2 are MNHEY and SMNVEV (reference sequence). This CDR3 comprises 16 residues. J lost 3 bases, V lost 6 bases, and 8 bases had no gene match. The CDR3 reads CASRPGTGIDTGELFF. The CDR3 DNA follows: TGTGCCAGCAGACCAGGGACAGGGATCGACACCGGGGAGCTGTTTTTT.

The chain recombines TRBV4-1 with TRBJ2-7, with D hard to call. V dropped 0 bases and J dropped 3 bases, with 12 bases sitting between them. There are 15 residues in the CDR3. The germline V gene encodes CDR1 MGHRA and CDR2 YSYEKL. CDR3 residues: CASSQDYRSFYEQYF. The CDR3, as DNA: TGCGCCAGCAGCCAAGACTACAGAAGTTTCTACGAGCAGTACTTC.

V and J are TRBV28 and TRBJ1-2, with D tentatively TRBD1 (5 bases). Germline values: CDR1 MDHEN, CDR2 SYDVKM. V was clipped by 1 base and J by 1 base, with 10 bases between them. The CDR3 loop spans 15 amino acids. The CDR3 DNA reads as TGTGCCAGCAGTTTATTGACAGAAATTAACTATGGCTACACCTTC. Protein: CASSLLTEINYGYTF.

The chain combines TRBV12-3 or TRBV12-4 with TRBJ2-1; no clear D gene. Trimming cost V 1 base and J 7 bases, with 5 bases left between them. The CDR3 extends over 12 amino acids. The CDR3 here is CASSLVRNEQFF. CDR3 DNA: TGTGCCAGCAGTTTAGTTAGAAATGAGCAGTTCTTC.

This sequence joins TRBV11-2 and TRBJ2-7, with 7 bases matching TRBD1. V dropped 4 bases and J dropped 12; count of bases not matched to a gene: 9. The CDR3 runs to 12 residues. The germline gives CDR1 SGHAT, CDR2 FQNNGV. The CDR3 region has the DNA TGTGCCAGCAGCTCCCCCGACAGGGTGGGGTACTTC. Translated, it gives CASSSPDRVGYF.

The chain links TRBV6-5 to TRBJ1-2; 7 bases map to TRBD1. Per germline, CDR1 MNHEY and CDR2 SVGAGI. V was clipped by 5 bases and J by 6 bases; unmatched bases: 6. This CDR3 has 13 amino acids. This CDR3 is CASSRRGRNGYTF. The CDR3 DNA reads TGTGCCAGCAGTCGTAGGGGGCGGAATGGCTACACCTTC.

V and J are TRBV7-9 and TRBJ2-3; D gene unclear. Trimming took 5 bases from V and 2 from J, leaving 11 bases between them. From germline, CDR1 is SEHNR and CDR2 FQNEAQ (reference sequence). This CDR3 contains 14 residues. The CDR3 nucleotides read TGTGCCAGCAGCCCTACGGCGGCCACAGATACGCAGTATTTT. As protein: CASSPTAATDTQYF.

This clone was found once. This chain uses TRBV19 with TRBJ2-7, with 7 positions matching TRBD1. This CDR3 spans 12 amino acids. Germline CDR1 LNHDA, CDR2 SQIVND (reference sequence). CDR3 sequence (DNA): TGTGCAGCCCGAGACAGGGCAGGGGAGCAGTACTTC. This translates into CAARDRAGEQYF. Full variable domain (rest looked up from reference TRBV19 and TRBJ2-7): DGGITQSPKYLFRKEGQNVTLSCEQNLNHDAMYWYRQDPGQGLRLIYYSQIVNDFQKGDIAEGYSVSREKKESFPLTVTSAQKNPTAFYLCAARDRAGEQYFGPGTRLTVT.

The chain employs TRBV18 and TRBJ2-3; D uncertain. Germline V gene data show CDR1 as KGHSH and CDR2 as LQKENI. The CDR3 contains 15 residues. Trimming left V 2 bases short and J 3 bases short, with 12 bases between. CDR3: CASSPRPRGTDTQYF. CDR3 bases: TGTGCCAGCTCACCAAGGCCGCGAGGAACAGATACGCAGTATTTT.